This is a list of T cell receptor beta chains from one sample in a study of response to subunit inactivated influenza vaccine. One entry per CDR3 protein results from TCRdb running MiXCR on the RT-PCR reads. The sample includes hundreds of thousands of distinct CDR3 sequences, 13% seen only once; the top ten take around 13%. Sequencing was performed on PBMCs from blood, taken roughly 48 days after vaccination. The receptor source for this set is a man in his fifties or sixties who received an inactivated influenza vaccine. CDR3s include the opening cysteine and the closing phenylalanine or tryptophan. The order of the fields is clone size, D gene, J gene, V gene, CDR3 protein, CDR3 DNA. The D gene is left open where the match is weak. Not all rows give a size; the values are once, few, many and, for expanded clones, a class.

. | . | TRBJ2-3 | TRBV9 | CASTRQTTDTQYF | TGTGCCAGCACCCGACAGACCACAGATACGCAGTATTTT
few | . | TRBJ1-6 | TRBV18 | CASSPNPRDNLHF | TGTGCCAGCTCACCCAATCCCCGGGACAACCTCCACTTT
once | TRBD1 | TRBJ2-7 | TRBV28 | CASSLPFGTGSYEQYF | TGTGCCAGCAGTCTCCCTTTCGGGACAGGGTCCTACGAGCAGTACTTC
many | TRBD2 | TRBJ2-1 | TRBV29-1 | CSVARTSGIFNEQFF | TGCAGCGTTGCCCGGACTAGCGGGATTTTCAATGAGCAGTTCTTC
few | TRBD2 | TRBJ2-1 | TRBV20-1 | CSAPSGTSYNEQFF | TGCAGTGCTCCTAGCGGGACGAGCTACAATGAGCAGTTCTTC
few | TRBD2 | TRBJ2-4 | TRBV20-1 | CSASQREGKNIQYF | TGCAGTGCTAGTCAGCGGGAGGGAAAAAACATTCAGTACTTC
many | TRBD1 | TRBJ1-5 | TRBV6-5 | CASSYSVRGRYGNQPQHF | TGTGCCAGCAGTTACTCGGTCAGGGGGAGGTATGGGAATCAGCCCCAGCATTTT
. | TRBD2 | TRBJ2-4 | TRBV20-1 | CSARDLRASGKNIQYF | TGCAGTGCTAGAGATCTACGGGCTAGCGGCAAAAACATTCAGTACTTC
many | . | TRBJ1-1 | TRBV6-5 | CASSSSRVTGIEAFF | TGTGCCAGCAGTTCCAGTCGGGTCACAGGGATTGAAGCTTTCTTT
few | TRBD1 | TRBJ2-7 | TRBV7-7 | CASSFRQGVSYEQYF | TGTGCCAGCAGCTTTAGACAGGGGGTATCCTACGAGCAGTACTTC
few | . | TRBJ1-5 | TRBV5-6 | CASSLDGGGLGQPQHF | TGTGCCAGCAGCTTGGATGGCGGGGGGTTAGGTCAGCCCCAGCATTTT
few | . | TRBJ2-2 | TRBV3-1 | CASSQGLGELFF | TGTGCCAGCAGCCAAGGACTGGGGGAGCTGTTTTTT
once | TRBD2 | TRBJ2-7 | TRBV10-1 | CASGPGTSGGFYEQYF | TGCGCCAGCGGTCCCGGGACTAGCGGGGGGTTTTACGAGCAGTACTTC
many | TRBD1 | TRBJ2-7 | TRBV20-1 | CSASHRGAYEQYF | TGCAGTGCTAGTCACAGGGGAGCCTACGAGCAGTACTTC
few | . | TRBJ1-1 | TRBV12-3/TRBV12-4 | CASSLGNMNTEAFF | TGTGCCAGCAGTTTGGGAAACATGAACACTGAAGCTTTCTTT
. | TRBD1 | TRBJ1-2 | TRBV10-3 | CAISGLRTGDGYTF | TGTGCCATCAGTGGGTTAAGGACAGGGGACGGCTACACCTTC
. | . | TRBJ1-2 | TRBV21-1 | CASGQGAHNGYTF | TGTGCCAGCGGGCAGGGGGCGCATAATGGCTACACCTTC
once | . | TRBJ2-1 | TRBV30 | CAWSAHNHEQFF | TGTGCCTGGAGTGCCCATAACCATGAGCAGTTCTTC
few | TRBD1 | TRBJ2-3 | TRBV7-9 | CASSSNRGTAVTDTQYF | TGTGCCAGCAGCTCTAACAGAGGGACAGCAGTCACAGATACGCAGTATTTT
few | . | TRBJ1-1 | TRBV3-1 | CASSQAGNTEAFF | TGTGCCAGCAGCCAAGCAGGGAACACTGAAGCTTTCTTT
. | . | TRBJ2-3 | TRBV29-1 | CSVERRGRTALADTQYF | TGCAGCGTTGAAAGGAGGGGGCGCACCGCCTTAGCAGATACGCAGTATTTT
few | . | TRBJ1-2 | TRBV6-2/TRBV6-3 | CASSTPGRDYGYTF | TGTGCCAGCAGTACCCCGGGACGAGACTATGGCTACACCTTC
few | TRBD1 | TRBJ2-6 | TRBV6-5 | CASSSMDREYSGANVLTF | TGTGCCAGCAGTTCCATGGACAGGGAGTACTCTGGGGCCAACGTCCTGACTTTC
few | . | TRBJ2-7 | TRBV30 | CAWSVDSNYEQYF | TGTGCCTGGAGTGTTGACAGTAACTACGAGCAGTACTTC
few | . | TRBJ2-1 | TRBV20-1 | CSAASMDSYNEQFF | TGCAGTGCCGCGTCCATGGACAGCTACAATGAGCAGTTCTTC
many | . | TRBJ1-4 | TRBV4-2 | CASSQDLGTLNEKLFF | TGTGCCAGCAGCCAAGATCTTGGGACCCTTAATGAAAAACTGTTTTTT
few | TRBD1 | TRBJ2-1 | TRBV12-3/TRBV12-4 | CASRRTGGARNEQFF | TGTGCCAGCAGAAGGACAGGGGGCGCTCGAAATGAGCAGTTCTTC
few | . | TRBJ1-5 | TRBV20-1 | CSARKSNQPQHF | TGCAGTGCTAGAAAGTCCAATCAGCCCCAGCATTTT
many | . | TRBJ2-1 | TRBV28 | CASSLNPRGLAPEQFF | TGTGCCAGCAGTTTGAACCCCCGGGGGCTAGCGCCTGAGCAGTTCTTC
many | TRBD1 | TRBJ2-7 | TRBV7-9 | CASSLGGVRGLSYEQYF | TGTGCCAGCAGCTTAGGAGGTGTCAGGGGGCTTTCCTACGAGCAGTACTTC
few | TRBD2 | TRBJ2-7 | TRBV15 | CATSARLADLIGEQYF | TGTGCCACCAGCGCCAGACTAGCGGACCTCATCGGGGAGCAGTACTTC
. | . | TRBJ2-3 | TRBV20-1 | CSASHARDTGTDTQYF | TGCAGTGCTAGTCACGCCCGGGACACTGGCACAGATACGCAGTATTTT
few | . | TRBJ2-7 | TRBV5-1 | CASSLLRQDLGEQYF | TGCGCCAGCAGCCTTTTGAGACAGGACCTGGGGGAGCAGTACTTC
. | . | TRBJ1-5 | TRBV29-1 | CSFEAGPNQPQHF | TGCAGCTTTGAAGCGGGGCCCAATCAGCCCCAGCATTTT
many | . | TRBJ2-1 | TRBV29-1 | CSVQPRGRLVNEQFF | TGCAGCGTCCAACCGAGGGGGAGGTTGGTCAATGAGCAGTTCTTC
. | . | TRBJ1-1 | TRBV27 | CASGAPVTEAFF | TGTGCCAGCGGGGCCCCGGTCACTGAAGCTTTCTTT
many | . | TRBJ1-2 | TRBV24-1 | CATSDWSGRYGYTF | TGTGCCACCAGTGATTGGTCAGGGCGCTATGGCTACACCTTC
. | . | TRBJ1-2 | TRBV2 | CASSEYPNYGYTF | TGTGCCAGCAGTGAATACCCTAACTATGGCTACACCTTC
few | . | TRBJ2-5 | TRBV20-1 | CGGYWGIQYF | TGCGGGGGATATTGGGGCATCCAGTACTTC
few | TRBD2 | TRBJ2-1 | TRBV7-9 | CASSLMTSGNEQFF | TGTGCCAGCAGCCTAATGACTAGCGGGAATGAGCAGTTCTTC
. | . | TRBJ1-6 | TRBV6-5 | CASSYSQLLHNSPLHF | TGTGCCAGCAGTTACTCGCAGCTCCTGCATAATTCACCCCTCCACTTT
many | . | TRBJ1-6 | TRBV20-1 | CSALGWDSPLHF | TGCAGTGCCCTAGGTTGGGACTCACCCCTCCACTTT
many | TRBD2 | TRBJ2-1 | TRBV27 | CASSLLLAGGPYNEQFF | TGTGCCAGCAGCCTCCTACTAGCGGGAGGGCCCTACAATGAGCAGTTCTTC
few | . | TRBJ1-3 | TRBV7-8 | CASSFGAGTISGNTIYF | TGTGCCAGCAGCTTCGGGGCAGGGACTATCTCTGGAAACACCATATATTTT
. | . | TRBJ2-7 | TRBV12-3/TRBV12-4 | CASSLQGIFAYEQYF | TGTGCCAGCAGTCTACAGGGTATTTTCGCCTACGAGCAGTACTTC
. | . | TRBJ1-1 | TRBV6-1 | CASTRAKNTEAFF | TGTGCCAGCACGCGGGCAAAGAACACTGAAGCTTTCTTT
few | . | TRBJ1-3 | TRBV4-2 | CASSQVFGRRDSGNTIYF | TGTGCCAGCAGCCAAGTCTTTGGCAGGCGAGACTCTGGAAACACCATATATTTT
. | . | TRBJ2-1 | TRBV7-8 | CASSHTSSYNEQFF | TGTGCCAGCAGCCACACGAGCTCCTACAATGAGCAGTTCTTC
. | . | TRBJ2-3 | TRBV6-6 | CASSNGAGDTQYF | TGTGCCAGCAGTAACGGCGCGGGAGATACGCAGTATTTT
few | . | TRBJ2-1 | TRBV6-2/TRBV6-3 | CASGKTPQEVREQFF | TGTGCCAGCGGGAAGACCCCCCAAGAGGTTCGGGAGCAGTTCTTC
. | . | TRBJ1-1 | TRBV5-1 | CASSSIGQDTEAFF | TGCGCCAGCAGCTCTATTGGTCAGGACACTGAAGCTTTCTTT
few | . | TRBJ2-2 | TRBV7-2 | CASSPPGGEELFF | TGTGCCAGCAGCCCTCCCGGTGGGGAGGAGCTGTTTTTT
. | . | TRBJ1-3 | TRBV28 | CASSSKQTGNTIYF | TGTGCCAGCAGTTCCAAGCAGACTGGAAACACCATATATTTT
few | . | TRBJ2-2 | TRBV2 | CASTPRGTAGELFF | TGTGCCAGCACCCCTCGGGGGACGGCCGGGGAGCTGTTTTTT